One sample yielded the 10 T cell receptor beta chains listed below, sequenced in a study of CD8 T cells in ankylosing spondylitis. TCRdb passed the 5' RACE reads through MiXCR, listing each CDR3 protein once. The sample records over 150,000 distinct CDR3 sequences, around a sixth being singletons. What was sequenced was blood, either unsorted or a sorted T cell fraction (not recorded which). Receptor source: a male donor aged 10 to 35 with ankylosing spondylitis or in good health (not recorded which).

At least ten counts were recorded for this clonotype. The chain employs TRBV15 and TRBJ2-5; 7 nucleotides agree with TRBD1. V shed 9 bases and J 1 base; nucleotides not matched to a gene: 5. Germline assignment: CDR1 LNHNV and CDR2 YYDKDF (reference sequence). This CDR3 is built from 13 residues. The chain's CDR3 is CATEQGPQETQYF. The CDR3 DNA is TGTGCCACTGAACAGGGGCCCCAAGAGACCCAGTACTTC.

The table lists this clonotype with many counts. This sequence joins TRBV11-2 and TRBJ2-7; 8 bases agree with TRBD2. V was pared by 1 base and J by 1 base, with 6 bases of the junction left unmatched. The V gene's germline CDR1 is SGHAT and CDR2 FQNNGV. The CDR3 covers 16 residues. This CDR3 is CASSLAGGLLSYEQYV. CDR3 nucleotide sequence: TGTGCCAGCAGCTTAGCGGGAGGGCTCTTGTCCTACGAGCAGTACGTC.

This clonotype came up many times. This sequence joins TRBV3-1 and TRBJ1-2; D is possibly TRBD1 (5 bases). The CDR3 is 16 amino acids. The ends were cut back, 3 bases at V and 0 bases at J, with 14 bases in the middle. Germline CDR1 reads LGHDT; CDR2 reads YNNKEL (reference sequence). The CDR3 sequence is CASSQKTGLANYGYTF. For the CDR3, the DNA is TGTGCCAGCAGCCAGAAAACAGGCCTGGCTAACTATGGCTACACCTTC.

This clonotype came up many times. This chain connects TRBV12-3 or TRBV12-4 to TRBJ2-5; TRBD1 matches at 7 bases. V lost 5 bases and J lost 3; bases outside the gene matches: 6. This CDR3 region has 14 residues. The CDR3 loop reads CASSTTGTEETQYF. In nucleotides, the CDR3 is TGTGCCAGCAGTACCACCGGGACAGAAGAGACCCAGTACTTC.

There are many counts of this clonotype. J is TRBJ1-2 and V is TRBV28, with 8 bases aligning to TRBD1. V shed 4 bases, J shed 7 bases, and the junction held 14 bases outside the gene matches. The CDR3 length is 16 residues. Germline V gives CDR1 MDHEN, CDR2 SYDVKM. Here the CDR3 DNA reads TGTGCCAGCAGTTCAATCGGGACAGGCGTCAAGGGTGGCTACACCTTC. This translates into CASSSIGTGVKGGYTF.

Many counts were recorded for this clonotype. The genes are TRBV4-2 and TRBJ2-5; 13 nucleotides agree with TRBD2. Germline assignment: CDR1 LGHNA and CDR2 YNFKEQ. V was clipped by 1 base and J by 5 bases; unmatched bases: 4. The CDR3 is 16 amino acids. CDR3 in amino acids: CASSQGLAGGFETQYF. Here the CDR3 DNA reads TGTGCCAGCAGCCAAGGACTAGCGGGAGGATTCGAGACCCAGTACTTC.

The rearrangement links TRBV15 to TRBJ2-1; a possible D gene is TRBD2 (6 bases). This CDR3 contains 13 residues. CDR1 LNHNV and CDR2 YYDKDF come from the germline V gene (reference sequence). V lost 5 bases and J 10 bases, leaving 15 bases between the germline ends. The CDR3 is CATSLGGRREQFF. The CDR3 bases are TGTGCCACCAGCCTCGGGGGTAGGAGAGAGCAGTTCTTC.

This clonotype appeared many times. V is TRBV5-4 and J is TRBJ2-1, with D perhaps TRBD2 (6 bases). Trimming removed 4 bases at V and 0 bases at J, with 11 bases between. CDR1 and CDR2 (germline): SGHNT, YYREEE (reference sequence). This CDR3 contains 15 residues. CDR3 in amino acids: CASSPVGGSYNEQFF. The CDR3, as DNA: TGTGCCAGCAGCCCTGTGGGGGGCTCCTACAATGAGCAGTTCTTC.

This clonotype was observed many times. The chain uses TRBV2 and TRBJ1-5; maybe TRBD1 (5 bases). The CDR3 is 13 amino acids. The ends were cut back, 3 bases at V and 6 bases at J, with 9 bases in the middle. Germline V gene sequence: CDR1 SNHLY, CDR2 FYNNEI. DNA for the CDR3: TGTGCCAGCAGTGACAGGGTGGGTCAGCCCCAGCATTTT. Translating gives CASSDRVGQPQHF.

This clonotype appeared many times. The chain carries TRBV4-2 and TRBJ2-3; 9 nucleotides agree with TRBD2. Trimming took 0 bases from V and 2 from J; bases not matched to a gene: 9. This CDR3 spans 18 amino acids. Germline lookup yields CDR1 LGHNA and CDR2 YNFKEQ. The DNA for the CDR3 is TGTGCCAGCAGCCAAGATTTAAGCGGGAGGACTAACACAGATACGCAGTATTTT. Translated, it gives CASSQDLSGRTNTDTQYF.